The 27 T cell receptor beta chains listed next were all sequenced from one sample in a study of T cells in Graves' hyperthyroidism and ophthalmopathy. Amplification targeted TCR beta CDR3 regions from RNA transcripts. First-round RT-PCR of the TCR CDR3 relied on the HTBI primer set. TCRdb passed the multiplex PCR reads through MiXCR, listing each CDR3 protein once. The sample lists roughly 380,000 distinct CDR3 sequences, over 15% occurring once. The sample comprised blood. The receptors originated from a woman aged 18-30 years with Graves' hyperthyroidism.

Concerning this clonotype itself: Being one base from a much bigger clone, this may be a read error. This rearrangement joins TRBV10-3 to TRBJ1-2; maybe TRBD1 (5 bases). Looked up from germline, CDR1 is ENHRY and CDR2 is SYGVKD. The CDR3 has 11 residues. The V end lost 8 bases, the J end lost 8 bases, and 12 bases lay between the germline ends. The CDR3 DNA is TGTGCCATCGGCGCGAGGGGCGGCTACACCTTC. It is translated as CAIGARGGYTF.

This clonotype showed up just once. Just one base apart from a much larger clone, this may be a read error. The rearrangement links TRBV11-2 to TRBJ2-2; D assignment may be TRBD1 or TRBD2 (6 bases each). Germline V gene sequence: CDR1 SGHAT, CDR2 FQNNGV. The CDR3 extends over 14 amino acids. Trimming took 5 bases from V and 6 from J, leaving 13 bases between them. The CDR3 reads CASSPTRGAGELFF. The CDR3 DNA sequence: TGTGCCAGCAGCCCGACGAGGGGGGCCGGGGAGCTGTTTTTT.

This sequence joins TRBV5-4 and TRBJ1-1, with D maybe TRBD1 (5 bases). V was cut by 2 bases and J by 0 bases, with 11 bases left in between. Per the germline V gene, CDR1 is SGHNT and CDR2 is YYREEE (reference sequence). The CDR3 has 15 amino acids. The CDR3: CASSLQDTLNTEAFF. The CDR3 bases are TGTGCCAGCAGCTTACAGGATACATTGAACACTGAAGCTTTCTTT. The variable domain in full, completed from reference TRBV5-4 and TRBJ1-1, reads ETGVTQSPTHLIKTRGQQVTLRCSSQSGHNTVSWYQQALGQGPQFIFQYYREEENGRGNFPPRFSGLQFPNYSSELNVNALELDDSALYLCASSLQDTLNTEAFFGQGTRLTVV.

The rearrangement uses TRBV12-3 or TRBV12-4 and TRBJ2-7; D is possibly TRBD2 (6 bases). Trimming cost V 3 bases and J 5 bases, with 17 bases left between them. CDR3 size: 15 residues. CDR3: CASSLLRTSIDEQYF. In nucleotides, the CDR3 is TGTGCCAGCAGTTTGCTTCGAACTAGCATCGACGAGCAGTACTTC.

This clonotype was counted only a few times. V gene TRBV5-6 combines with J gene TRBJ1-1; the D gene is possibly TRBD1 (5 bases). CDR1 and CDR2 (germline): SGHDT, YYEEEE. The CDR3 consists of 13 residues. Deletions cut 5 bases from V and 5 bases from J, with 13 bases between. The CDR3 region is CASSWEGVTEAFF. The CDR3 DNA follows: TGTGCCAGCAGTTGGGAAGGGGTAACTGAAGCTTTCTTT.

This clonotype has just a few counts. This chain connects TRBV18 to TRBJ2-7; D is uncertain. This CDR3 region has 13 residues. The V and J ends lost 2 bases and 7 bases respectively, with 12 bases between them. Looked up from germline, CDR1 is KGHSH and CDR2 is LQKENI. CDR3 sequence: CASSPELGNEQYF. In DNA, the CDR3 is TGTGCCAGCTCACCAGAGCTGGGGAATGAGCAGTACTTC. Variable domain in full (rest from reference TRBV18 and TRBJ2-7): NAGVMQNPRHLVRRRGQEARLRCSPMKGHSHVYWYRQLPEEGLKFMVYLQKENIIDESGMPKERFSAEFPKEGPSILRIQQVVRGDSAAYFCASSPELGNEQYFGPGTRLTVT.

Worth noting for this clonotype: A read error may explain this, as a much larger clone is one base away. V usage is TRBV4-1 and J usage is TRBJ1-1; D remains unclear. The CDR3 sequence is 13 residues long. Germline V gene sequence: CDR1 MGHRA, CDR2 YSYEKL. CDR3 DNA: TGCTCCAGCAGCCAACCCGACAACACTGAAGCTTTCTTT. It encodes CSSSQPDNTEAFF.

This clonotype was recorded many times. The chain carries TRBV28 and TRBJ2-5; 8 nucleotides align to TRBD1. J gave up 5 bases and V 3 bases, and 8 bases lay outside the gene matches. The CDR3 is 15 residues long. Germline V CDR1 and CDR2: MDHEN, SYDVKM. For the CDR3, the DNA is TGTGCCAGCAGTTTTGATCCAGGGGGCAGTGAGACCCAGTACTTC. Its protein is CASSFDPGGSETQYF.

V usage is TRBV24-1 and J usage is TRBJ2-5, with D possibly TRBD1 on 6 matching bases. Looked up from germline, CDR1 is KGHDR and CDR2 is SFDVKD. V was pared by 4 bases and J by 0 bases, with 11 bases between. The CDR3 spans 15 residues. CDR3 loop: CATSDPDRYQETQYF. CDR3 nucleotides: TGTGCCACCAGTGACCCCGACAGGTACCAAGAGACCCAGTACTTC.

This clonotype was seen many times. The CDR3 spells CASSLALGRGGGGYTF. As DNA, the CDR3 is TGTGCCAGCAGTTTAGCCCTGGGCAGGGGGGGGGGTGGCTACACCTTC. V usage is TRBV12-3 or TRBV12-4 and J usage is TRBJ1-2, with TRBD1 matching over 7 bases. The CDR3 totals 16 residues. The junction had 11 bases not matched to a gene; V was cut back by 0 bases and J by 7 bases.

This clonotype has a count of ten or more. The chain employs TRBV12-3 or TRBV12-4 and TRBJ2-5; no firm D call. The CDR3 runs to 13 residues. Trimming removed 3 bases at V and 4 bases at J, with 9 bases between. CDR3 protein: CASSFMVRETQYF. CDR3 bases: TGTGCCAGCAGTTTCATGGTCAGAGAGACCCAGTACTTC.

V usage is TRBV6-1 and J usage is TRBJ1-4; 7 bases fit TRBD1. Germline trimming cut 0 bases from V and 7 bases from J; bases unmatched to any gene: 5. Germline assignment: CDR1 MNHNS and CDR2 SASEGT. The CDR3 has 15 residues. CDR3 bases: TGTGCCAGCAGTGAAGCGGAGACAGGGAGTGAAAAACTGTTTTTT. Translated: CASSEAETGSEKLFF.

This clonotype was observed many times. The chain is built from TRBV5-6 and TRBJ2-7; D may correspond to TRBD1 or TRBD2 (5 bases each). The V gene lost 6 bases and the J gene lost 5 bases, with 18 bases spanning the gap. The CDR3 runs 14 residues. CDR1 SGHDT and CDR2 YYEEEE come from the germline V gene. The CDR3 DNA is TGTGCCAGCACCGACGGGGCCGGGCGAGACGAGCAGTACTTC. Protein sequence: CASTDGAGRDEQYF.

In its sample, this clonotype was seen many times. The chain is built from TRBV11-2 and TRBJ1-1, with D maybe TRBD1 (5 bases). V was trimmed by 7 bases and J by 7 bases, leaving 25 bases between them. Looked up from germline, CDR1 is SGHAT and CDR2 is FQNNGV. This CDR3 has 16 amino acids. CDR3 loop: CASIPSWAGNLGEAFF. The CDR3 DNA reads TGTGCCAGCATCCCCAGCTGGGCAGGGAATCTGGGTGAAGCTTTCTTT.

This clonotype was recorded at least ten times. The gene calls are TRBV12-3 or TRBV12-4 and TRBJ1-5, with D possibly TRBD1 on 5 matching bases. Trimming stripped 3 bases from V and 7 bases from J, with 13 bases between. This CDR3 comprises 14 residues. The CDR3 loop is CASSLATGSQPQHF. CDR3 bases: TGTGCCAGCAGTTTGGCCACAGGAAGCCAGCCCCAGCATTTT.

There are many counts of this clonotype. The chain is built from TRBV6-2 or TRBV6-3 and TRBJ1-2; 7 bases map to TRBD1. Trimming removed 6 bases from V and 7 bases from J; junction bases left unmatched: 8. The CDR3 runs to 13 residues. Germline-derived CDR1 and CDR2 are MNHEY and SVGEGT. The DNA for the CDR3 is TGTGCCAGCAGCCGGGACAGACATCGTGGCTACACCTTC. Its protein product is CASSRDRHRGYTF.

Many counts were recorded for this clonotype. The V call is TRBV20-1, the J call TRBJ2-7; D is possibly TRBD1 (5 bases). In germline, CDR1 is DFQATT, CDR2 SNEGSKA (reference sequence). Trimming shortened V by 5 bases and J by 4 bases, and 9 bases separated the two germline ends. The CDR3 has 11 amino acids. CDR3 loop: CSARYRYEQYF. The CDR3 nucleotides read TGCAGTGCTCGGTACAGGTACGAGCAGTACTTC.

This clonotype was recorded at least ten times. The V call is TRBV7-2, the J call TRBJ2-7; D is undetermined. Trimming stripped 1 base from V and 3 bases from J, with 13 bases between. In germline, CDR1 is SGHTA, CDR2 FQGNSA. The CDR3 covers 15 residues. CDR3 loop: CASSLVGRPYYEQYF. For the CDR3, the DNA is TGTGCCAGCAGCTTAGTCGGCAGACCTTACTACGAGCAGTACTTC.

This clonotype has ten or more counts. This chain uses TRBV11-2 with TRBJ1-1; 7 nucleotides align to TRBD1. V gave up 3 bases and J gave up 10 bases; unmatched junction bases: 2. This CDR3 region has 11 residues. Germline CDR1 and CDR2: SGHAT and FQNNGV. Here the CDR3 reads CASSFDRAAFF. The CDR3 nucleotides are TGTGCCAGCAGCTTTGACAGGGCAGCTTTCTTT.

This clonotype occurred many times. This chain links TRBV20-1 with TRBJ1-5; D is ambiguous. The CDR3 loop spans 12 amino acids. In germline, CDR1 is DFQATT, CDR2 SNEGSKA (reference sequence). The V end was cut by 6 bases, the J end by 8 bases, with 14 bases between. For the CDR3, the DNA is TGCAGTGCCACCGACGGCGTAAAGCCCCAGCATTTT. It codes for CSATDGVKPQHF.

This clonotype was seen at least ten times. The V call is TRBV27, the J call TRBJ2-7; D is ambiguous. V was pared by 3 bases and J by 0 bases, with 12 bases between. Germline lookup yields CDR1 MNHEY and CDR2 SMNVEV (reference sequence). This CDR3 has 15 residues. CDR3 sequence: CASSFSGISSYEQYF. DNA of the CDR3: TGTGCCAGCAGTTTTTCTGGGATTAGCTCCTACGAGCAGTACTTC.

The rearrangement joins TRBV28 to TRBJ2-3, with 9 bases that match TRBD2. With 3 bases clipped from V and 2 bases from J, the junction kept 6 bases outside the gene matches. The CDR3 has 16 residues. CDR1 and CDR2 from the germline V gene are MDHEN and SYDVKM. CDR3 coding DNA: TGTGCCAGCAGTTTTGGAGCGGGGGGACCCACAGATACGCAGTATTTT. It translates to CASSFGAGGPTDTQYF.

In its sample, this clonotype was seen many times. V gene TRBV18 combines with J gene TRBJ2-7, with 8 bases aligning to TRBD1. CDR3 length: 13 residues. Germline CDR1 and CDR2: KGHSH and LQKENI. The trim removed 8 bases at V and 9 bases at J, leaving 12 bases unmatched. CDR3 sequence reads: CASDGQGGDGQYF. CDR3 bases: TGTGCCAGCGATGGACAGGGAGGCGATGGGCAGTACTTC.

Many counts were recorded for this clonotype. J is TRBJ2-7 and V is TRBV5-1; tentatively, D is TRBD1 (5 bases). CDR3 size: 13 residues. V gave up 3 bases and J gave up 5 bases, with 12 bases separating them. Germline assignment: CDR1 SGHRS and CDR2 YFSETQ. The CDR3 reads CASSWGVGNEQYF. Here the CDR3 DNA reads TGCGCCAGCAGCTGGGGCGTCGGCAACGAGCAGTACTTC.

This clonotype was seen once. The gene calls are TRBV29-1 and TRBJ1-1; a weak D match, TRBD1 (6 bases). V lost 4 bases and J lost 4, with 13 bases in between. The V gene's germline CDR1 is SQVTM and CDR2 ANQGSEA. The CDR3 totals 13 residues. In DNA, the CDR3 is TGCAGCGTTGCCGAGGACAGCGGCACTGAAGCTTTCTTT. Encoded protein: CSVAEDSGTEAFF. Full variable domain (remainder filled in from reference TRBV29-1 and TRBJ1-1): SAVISQKPSRDICQRGTSLTIQCQVDSQVTMMFWYRQQPGQSLTLIATANQGSEATYESGFVIDKFPISRPNLTFSTLTVSNMSPEDSSIYLCSVAEDSGTEAFFGQGTRLTVV.

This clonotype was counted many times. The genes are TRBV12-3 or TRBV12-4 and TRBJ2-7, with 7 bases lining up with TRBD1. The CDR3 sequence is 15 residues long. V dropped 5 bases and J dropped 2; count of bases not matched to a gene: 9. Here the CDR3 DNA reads TGTGCCAGCAGTCTAAGGGACAGCCCGGCCTACGAGCAGTACTTC. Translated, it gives CASSLRDSPAYEQYF.

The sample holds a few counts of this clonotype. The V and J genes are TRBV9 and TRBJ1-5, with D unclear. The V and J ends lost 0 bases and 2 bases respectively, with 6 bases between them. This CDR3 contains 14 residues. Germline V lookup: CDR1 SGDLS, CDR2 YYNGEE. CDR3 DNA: TGTGCCAGCAGCGTAGGGGCAGGCAATCAGCCCCAGCATTTT. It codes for CASSVGAGNQPQHF.